This T cell receptor (beta chain) is drawn from a study of blood T cells in healthy people across ages. A second PCR, run for about 7 to 11 cycles, used a sample-barcoded 5' primer plus a J-beta primer mix. Each cDNA molecule was tagged by a template-switch adaptor with 12 random nucleotides. TCRdb reprocessed the 5' RACE reads with MiXCR, giving one entry per CDR3 protein. Of about 650,000 distinct CDR3 sequences in the sample, about 30% were seen once. The V and J ends lost 3 bases and 5 bases respectively, with 4 bases between them. Germline CDR1 reads SGHAT; CDR2 reads FQDESV (reference sequence). This CDR3 is built from 12 residues. This clonotype occurred a few times.

This rearrangement joins TRBV11-1 to TRBJ2-2; D remains unclear. This clonotype was obtained from a woman aged 80 or older in good health. The sequenced sample consisted of blood. The CDR3 region has the DNA TGTGCCAGCAGCTTTTATACCGGGGAGCTGTTTTTT. This codes for CASSFYTGELFF.